Shown below are 21 T cell receptor beta chains from a single sample sequenced in a study of cytomegalovirus exposure and HLA in healthy donors. The PCR used 60 Vbeta and 13 Jbeta primers. The assay was immunoSEQ multiplex PCR, and TCRdb's table has in-frame clones only and misses some. This sample has 150,000 to 200,000 clones; 80% occur once, and the top ten carry around 6.9%. The specimen sequenced was PBMCs. The origin of the receptors is a male donor in good health and CMV-seropositive.

The chain joins TRBV14 to TRBJ1-1; D gene uncertain. The V and J ends lost 1 base and 0 bases respectively, with 3 bases between them. Looked up from germline, CDR1 is SGHDN and CDR2 is FVKESK. This CDR3 is 13 amino acids long. This chain's CDR3 is CASSQALNTEAFF. The CDR3 nucleotides are TGTGCCAGCAGCCAAGCATTGAACACTGAAGCTTTCTTT.

This clone showed up just a few times. This chain connects TRBV19 to TRBJ2-7, with D tentatively TRBD2 (7 bases). The CDR3 extends over 14 amino acids. V was clipped by 4 bases and J by 2 bases, with 12 bases between them. The germline CDR1 and CDR2 sequences are LNHDA and SQIVND (reference sequence). CDR3 DNA: TGTGCCAGTAGTAAAACGGGGGGCACCTACGAGCAGTACTTC. This gives the protein CASSKTGGTYEQYF.

The table lists this clone with a few counts. The chain recombines TRBV25-1 with TRBJ2-7; a weak D match, TRBD1 (5 bases). V was trimmed by 6 bases and J by 4 bases, leaving 13 bases between them. Germline V gene lookup returns CDR1 MGHDK and CDR2 SYGVNS. The CDR3 is 13 residues long. The CDR3 DNA sequence: TGTGCCAGCAGGGTTTTTAGGGGTTACGAGCAGTACTTC. Its translation is CASRVFRGYEQYF.

The V gene is TRBV9, the J gene TRBJ2-3; the D is unclear. This CDR3 comprises 13 residues. Per the germline V gene, CDR1 is SGDLS and CDR2 is YYNGEE. Deletions cut 2 bases from V and 1 base from J, with 5 bases between. CDR3 in amino acids: CASSVRGTDTQYF. In nucleotides, the CDR3 is TGTGCCAGCAGCGTTCGGGGCACAGATACGCAGTATTTT.

The gene calls are TRBV6-5 and TRBJ1-2, with a weak D call TRBD1 (5 bases). The CDR3 runs to 13 residues. V gave up 6 bases and J gave up 6 bases, with 14 bases separating them. Germline V gene sequence: CDR1 MNHEY, CDR2 SVGAGI. The CDR3 reads CASSNTGGDGYTF. CDR3 DNA sequence: TGTGCCAGCAGCAATACAGGAGGGGATGGCTACACCTTC.

The chain couples TRBV5-4 to TRBJ2-1; weak D call: TRBD2 (5 bases). This CDR3 region has 16 residues. CDR1 and CDR2 (germline): SGHNT, YYREEE (reference sequence). Trimming removed 1 base at V and 0 bases at J, with 11 bases between. The CDR3 loop reads CASSLKRMLSYNEQFF. The CDR3 DNA sequence: TGTGCCAGCAGCTTGAAGCGGATGCTCTCCTACAATGAGCAGTTCTTC.

The chain recombines TRBV7-3 with TRBJ2-1; 11 bases map to TRBD1. Trimming removed 5 bases from V and 7 bases from J; junction bases left unmatched: 7. CDR1 is SGHTA, CDR2 FQGTGA, per germline. The CDR3 is made up of 15 amino acids. CDR3 in DNA: TGTGCCAGCAGCCTCGGGACAGGGGGGGGGAATGAGCAGTTCTTC. Translated: CASSLGTGGGNEQFF.

V and J are TRBV4-1 and TRBJ1-3; D might be TRBD1 (6 bases). Trimming shortened V by 2 bases and J by 6 bases, and 11 bases separated the two germline ends. The CDR3 consists of 14 residues. Germline values: CDR1 MGHRA, CDR2 YSYEKL. The CDR3 bases are TGCGCCAGCAGCCAAAGGGGGGGCGAAAACACCATATATTTT. This sequence encodes CASSQRGGENTIYF.

The V gene is TRBV15, the J gene TRBJ1-2; unclear D gene. V was clipped by 0 bases and J by 4 bases, with 15 bases between them. The germline V gene encodes CDR1 LNHNV and CDR2 YYDKDF (reference sequence). The CDR3 contains 16 residues. The CDR3 region has the DNA TGTGCCACCAGCAGAGATAAGGTAGACGGACTCTATGGCTACACCTTC. Its translation is CATSRDKVDGLYGYTF. The variable domain in full, completed from reference TRBV15 and TRBJ1-2, reads DAMVIQNPRYQVTQFGKPVTLSCSQTLNHNVMYWYQQKSSQAPKLLFHYYDKDFNNEADTPDNFQSRRPNTSFCFLDIRSPGLGDTAMYLCATSRDKVDGLYGYTFGSGTRLTVV.

CDR3 nucleotides: TGTGCCAGCAGTTTAATACTAGCGGGAGTAAATGAGCAGTTCTTC. Residues: CASSLILAGVNEQFF. This rearrangement joins TRBV27 to TRBJ2-1, with 11 bases aligning to TRBD2. The CDR3 length is 15 residues. Trimming cost V 2 bases and J 7 bases; bases outside gene matches: 4. The germline CDR1 and CDR2 sequences are MNHEY and SMNVEV (reference sequence).

The gene calls are TRBV30 and TRBJ2-3, with 7 positions matching TRBD1. The V gene end was trimmed by 3 bases and the J gene end by 5 bases; junction bases not matched to a gene: 11. The CDR3 totals 15 residues. Per the germline V gene, CDR1 is GTSNPN and CDR2 is SVGIG (reference sequence). In DNA form, the CDR3 reads TGTGCCTGGAGCCTCCGACAGGGACAAGTAGATACGCAGTATTTT. This translates into CAWSLRQGQVDTQYF.

This clone was seen only a few times. J is TRBJ1-5 and V is TRBV6-6, with D hard to call. There are 13 residues in the CDR3. Germline V gene data show CDR1 as MNHNY and CDR2 as SVGAGI (reference sequence). The V end lost 6 bases, the J end lost 5 bases, and 11 bases lay between the germline ends. The CDR3 sequence is CASSLTSDQPQHF. The CDR3 DNA follows: TGTGCCAGCAGCTTGACATCCGATCAGCCCCAGCATTTT.

V usage is TRBV6-4 and J usage is TRBJ2-1; D uncertain. This CDR3 has 16 amino acids. Germline CDR1 and CDR2: MRHNA and SNTAGT. The V and J ends lost 8 bases and 1 base respectively, with 18 bases between them. The CDR3 is CASSQTPLKSYNEQFF. The CDR3 region has the DNA TGTGCCAGCTCCCAGACACCTCTAAAATCCTACAATGAGCAGTTCTTC.

This clone has a handful of counts. The rearrangement joins TRBV27 to TRBJ2-3, with unresolved D. The germline gives CDR1 MNHEY, CDR2 SMNVEV (reference sequence). The CDR3 covers 13 residues. Trimming removed 2 bases at V and 0 bases at J, with 3 bases between. As DNA, the CDR3 is TGTGCCAGCAGTTTAATAAGCACAGATACGCAGTATTTT. Translation gives CASSLISTDTQYF.

This clone was detected once. The chain joins TRBV4-1 to TRBJ2-1; D uncertain. The CDR3 sequence is 15 residues long. Germline V lookup: CDR1 MGHRA, CDR2 YSYEKL. V gave up 5 bases and J gave up 2 bases, with 13 bases separating them. CDR3 DNA sequence: TGCGCCAGCAGCGAACAGACGCGCGCCTACAATGAGCAGTTCTTC. This encodes CASSEQTRAYNEQFF.

The V gene is TRBV6-5, the J gene TRBJ2-1, with 7 bases identical to TRBD2. CDR3 size: 15 residues. The germline V gene encodes CDR1 MNHEY and CDR2 SVGAGI. V was clipped by 2 bases and J by 0 bases; unmatched bases: 1. Written as DNA, the CDR3 is TGTGCCAGCAGTTACCTAGCGGACTCCTACAATGAGCAGTTCTTC. It codes for CASSYLADSYNEQFF.

The chain employs TRBV11-3 and TRBJ2-7, with D tentatively TRBD1 (6 bases). Germline V CDR1 and CDR2: SGHNT, YENEEA. Trimming removed 3 bases at V and 5 bases at J, with 14 bases between. This CDR3 has 14 amino acids. CDR3 region: CASSFRGGINEQYF. The CDR3 coding sequence is TGTGCCAGCAGCTTTCGTGGGGGCATCAACGAGCAGTACTTC.

This chain uses TRBV28 with TRBJ1-2; D might be TRBD1 (5 bases). The CDR3 runs to 15 residues. The V end was cut by 6 bases, the J end by 3 bases, with 17 bases between. Germline CDR1 and CDR2: MDHEN and SYDVKM. CDR3 bases: TGTGCCAGCAGCCGCAGGGAATTCACGGACTATGGCTACACCTTC. As protein: CASSRREFTDYGYTF.

The chain recombines TRBV5-4 with TRBJ2-5; a weak D match, TRBD1 (6 bases). Germline V gene data show CDR1 as SGHNT and CDR2 as YYREEE (reference sequence). This CDR3 region has 17 residues. Trimming removed 4 bases at V and 1 base at J, with 20 bases between. CDR3 in DNA: TGTGCCAGCAGCCGGCCGGGACAAGGCAGGAGCCAAGAGACCCAGTACTTC. As protein: CASSRPGQGRSQETQYF.

This chain connects TRBV5-4 to TRBJ2-2; 7 bases line up with TRBD1. V lost 4 bases, J lost 3 bases, and 6 bases stayed unmatched. The germline V gene encodes CDR1 SGHNT and CDR2 YYREEE (reference sequence). The CDR3 loop spans 15 amino acids. This CDR3 reads CASSRQGGDTGELFF. In DNA form, the CDR3 reads TGTGCCAGCAGCCGACAGGGTGGGGACACCGGGGAGCTGTTTTTT.

The rearrangement uses TRBV6-5 and TRBJ2-7; D not resolved. The germline gives CDR1 MNHEY, CDR2 SVGAGI. This CDR3 is 14 amino acids long. V lost 0 bases and J lost 3, with 9 bases in between. The CDR3 DNA is TGTGCCAGCAGTTACTCGATCAGTTACTACGAGCAGTACTTC. This gives the protein CASSYSISYYEQYF.